Included here is one T cell receptor (beta chain) sequence, with context. As yet, its antigen is unknown. Germline CDR1 and CDR2: SGHDT and YYEEEE. There are 16 residues in the CDR3. The source of the sample is a study of monozygotic twins with inflammatory bowel disease. Findings and limits, study-wide: Between concordant and discordant twins, repertoire similarity failed to differ, a result that limited power may explain.

TCRdb reprocessed the 5' RACE reads, with one entry per CDR3 protein and no DNA. The sample's table shows some 300,000 distinct CDR3 sequences. Sequences were obtained from blood. This receptor was taken from a human donor with ulcerative colitis or Crohn's disease, or a healthy co-twin of an affected twin (not recorded which). The chain combines TRBV5-6 with TRBJ2-3; checking the TCRdb D call of TRBD1 is not possible without DNA. This CDR3 reads CASSLDRGLYTDTQYF.